This TCR beta chain was found in a study of blood T cell repertoires in COVID-19. Overall study: Specimens from acute and convalescent COVID-19 originated in the United States, Italy and Spain. T cells, B-cell-depleted T cells, or PBMCs supplied cDNA or gDNA.

Germline lookup yields CDR1 SGHVS and CDR2 FQNEAQ. The CDR3 has 17 amino acids. The V gene end was trimmed by 1 base and the J gene end by 7 bases; junction bases not matched to a gene: 13. Original methodology: Estimated nucleated cell counts came from reference gene primer amplification. TCRdb's copy holds only in-frame clones and misses some; the assay was immunoSEQ multiplex PCR. That table gives V, J and clone size, and the DNA gave D and trimming. The sample lists about 220,000 clones; roughly 84% were seen once. The rearrangement joins TRBV7-8 to TRBJ2-3, with 8 bases lining up with TRBD2. The clonotype originates from a woman between 55 and 75 years old who had recovered from COVID-19. What was sequenced was peripheral blood. Here the CDR3 reads CASSLGSRGAPTYTQYF. The CDR3 region has the DNA TGTGCCAGCAGCTTAGGCTCGCGGGGGGCCCCCACCTATACGCAGTATTTT.